A single sample is the source of the 17 T cell receptor beta chains below, sequenced in a study of blood T cell repertoires in COVID-19. TCRdb keeps only in-frame clones here, not all; method: immunoSEQ multiplex PCR. The sample holds some 310,000 clones; roughly 84% are singletons and the top ten take 1%. Specimen: peripheral blood. The receptors originated from a man in his forties or fifties with active or convalescent COVID-19.

This chain joins TRBV30 and TRBJ1-5, with 7 bases matching TRBD1. Germline V lookup: CDR1 GTSNPN, CDR2 SVGIG (reference sequence). The CDR3 has 13 residues. After removal of 0 bases from V and 7 bases from J, the junction contained 3 bases not matched to a gene. CDR3 sequence (DNA): TGTGCCTGGAGTGTACGGGACAGCCAGCCCCAGCATTTT. This translates into CAWSVRDSQPQHF.

The table lists this clone with a count of one. Other DNA sequences in this sample translate to the same CDR3. The gene calls are TRBV12-3 or TRBV12-4 and TRBJ2-5; D gene unclear. Trimming pared 4 bases from V and 5 bases from J, leaving 5 bases between. The CDR3 is made up of 11 amino acids. The CDR3 region has the DNA TGTGCCAGCAGTTCCGGGGAGACCCAGTACTTC. The encoded protein is CASSSGETQYF.

In regard to this clone: Other DNA sequences from this sample encode an identical CDR3 as well. This sequence joins TRBV28 and TRBJ1-3; D may be TRBD1 (6 bases). The CDR3 consists of 14 residues. Germline V gene lookup returns CDR1 MDHEN and CDR2 SYDVKM. Trimming removed 5 bases at V and 1 base at J, with 9 bases between. The CDR3 reads CASSATGSGNTIYF. The CDR3 nucleotides are TGTGCCAGCAGTGCCACAGGGTCTGGAAACACCATATATTTT.

J is TRBJ1-3 and V is TRBV6-8; unclear D gene. Germline assignment: CDR1 MNHGY and CDR2 SAAAGT. The V end lost 0 bases, the J end lost 6 bases, and 18 bases lay between the germline ends. CDR3 length equals 17 residues. The CDR3 loop reads CASSYSSGRQVENTIYF. In DNA, the CDR3 is TGTGCCAGCAGTTACTCGAGTGGTCGGCAGGTAGAAAACACCATATATTTT.

About this clone itself: Other DNA sequences from this sample encode an identical CDR3 as well. J is TRBJ1-1 and V is TRBV30; TRBD1 matches at 8 bases. Germline CDR1 GTSNPN, CDR2 SVGIG (reference sequence). This CDR3 is built from 13 residues. The V gene end was trimmed by 5 bases and the J gene end by 2 bases; junction bases not matched to a gene: 4. This chain's CDR3 is CAWSGQGNTEAFF. As DNA, the CDR3 is TGTGCCTGGTCCGGACAGGGAAACACTGAAGCTTTCTTT.

The sample holds a few counts of this clone. The genes are TRBV18 and TRBJ1-1; 7 nucleotides align to TRBD1. Germline values: CDR1 KGHSH, CDR2 LQKENI. The CDR3 is 16 residues long. Germline trimming cut 3 bases from V and 1 base from J; bases unmatched to any gene: 8. In DNA, the CDR3 is TGTGCCAGCTCACCCCGACGGACAGGCACGAACACTGAAGCTTTCTTT. Translating gives CASSPRRTGTNTEAFF.

This clone was recorded only once. The chain joins TRBV7-6 to TRBJ2-3; D perhaps matches TRBD1 (6 bases). Trimming cost V 6 bases and J 2 bases, with 15 bases left between them. The germline CDR1 and CDR2 sequences are SGHVS and FNYEAQ. This CDR3 has 15 amino acids. For the CDR3, the DNA is TGTGCCAGCAGTCCGAACAGGGCAAACACAGATACGCAGTATTTT. Translated: CASSPNRANTDTQYF.

The chain combines TRBV6-5 with TRBJ1-1, with TRBD1 matching over 9 bases. CDR3 length equals 14 residues. CDR1 and CDR2 from the germline V gene are MNHEY and SVGAGI. The junction had 4 bases not matched to a gene; V was cut back by 7 bases and J by 1 base. The CDR3: CASTPDRGNTEAFF. In DNA, the CDR3 is TGTGCCAGCACCCCGGACAGGGGGAACACTGAAGCTTTCTTT.

The chain uses TRBV6-2 or TRBV6-3 and TRBJ2-7, with D possibly matching TRBD2 (5 bases). CDR1 and CDR2 (germline): MNHEY, SVGEGT. CDR3 length equals 13 residues. Deletions cut 4 bases from V and 2 bases from J, with 9 bases between. CDR3 sequence (DNA): TGTGCCAGCAGTTCGGGGTTCACCTACGAGCAGTACTTC. Residues: CASSSGFTYEQYF.

The genes are TRBV9 and TRBJ1-6, with D possibly TRBD1 on 5 matching bases. There are 13 residues in the CDR3. Between the trimmed V and J ends, which lost 3 bases and 5 bases, there was a span of 6 bases. The germline V gene has CDR1 SGDLS and CDR2 YYNGEE. CDR3 coding DNA: TGTGCCAGCAGCGGACAGCATAATTCACCCCTCCACTTT. Protein product: CASSGQHNSPLHF.

This clone was seen once. The chain links TRBV6-5 to TRBJ1-2; 8 bases are a match to TRBD1. V shed 7 bases, J shed 8 bases, and the junction held 9 bases outside the gene matches. CDR1 and CDR2 (germline): MNHEY, SVGAGI. The CDR3 runs 13 residues. In DNA form, the CDR3 reads TGTGCCAGCACTACCGGACAGGGAGACGGCTACACCTTC. Its protein product is CASTTGQGDGYTF.

The chain is built from TRBV19 and TRBJ2-1; 11 nucleotides line up with TRBD2. From germline, CDR1 is LNHDA and CDR2 SQIVND (reference sequence). The CDR3 has 21 residues. Trimming cost V 7 bases and J 2 bases; bases outside gene matches: 22. The CDR3 DNA follows: TGTGCCAGTAAAGGAGCTGTTAGCGGGAGGGCCTACGATTCTGCCTACAATGAGCAGTTCTTC. Translation gives CASKGAVSGRAYDSAYNEQFF.

V usage is TRBV5-6 and J usage is TRBJ1-2, with TRBD1 as a possible D gene (5 bases). The CDR3 has 13 residues. V shed 1 base and J shed 7 bases, with 11 bases lying between them. The germline CDR1 and CDR2 sequences are SGHDT and YYEEEE. CDR3 sequence (DNA): TGTGCCAGCAGCTTGAGAATTAGGGGTGGCTACACCTTC. Its protein is CASSLRIRGGYTF.

The chain is built from TRBV28 and TRBJ1-4; tentative D call: TRBD1 (6 bases). This CDR3 has 13 amino acids. V lost 10 bases and J 4 bases, leaving 13 bases between the germline ends. The germline gives CDR1 MDHEN, CDR2 SYDVKM. In DNA form, the CDR3 reads TGTGCCATTTCGGACAGATATAATGAAAAACTGTTTTTT. It is translated as CAISDRYNEKLFF.

This clone was seen a single time. The chain combines TRBV5-5 with TRBJ1-2; D possibly corresponds to TRBD1 (6 bases). Trimming left V 3 bases short and J 8 bases short, with 14 bases between. CDR3 length: 13 residues. Germline lookup yields CDR1 SGHKS and CDR2 YYEKEE (reference sequence). For the CDR3, the DNA is TGTGCCAGCAGCTCTGAGGGGGGGGGCGGCTACACCTTC. Its protein product is CASSSEGGGGYTF.

This clone was picked up a small number of times. The chain links TRBV4-1 to TRBJ1-3; D possibly corresponds to TRBD1 (6 bases). Trimming took off 4 bases at V and 1 base at J, with 14 bases between the two ends. CDR1 and CDR2 (germline): MGHRA, YSYEKL. The CDR3 contains 16 residues. Here the CDR3 DNA reads TGCGCCAGCAGCCCGTCAGGGGTTGTATCTGGAAACACCATATATTTT. Its protein is CASSPSGVVSGNTIYF.

This sequence joins TRBV19 and TRBJ1-5, with 7 positions matching TRBD1. Germline V gene sequence: CDR1 LNHDA, CDR2 SQIVND (reference sequence). This CDR3 is built from 15 residues. Trimming cost V 4 bases and J 4 bases; bases outside gene matches: 7. DNA for the CDR3: TGTGCCAGTAGTAGAGACAGGGTTTATAATCAGCCCCAGCATTTT. As protein: CASSRDRVYNQPQHF. The variable domain in full, with the rest retrieved from reference TRBV19 and TRBJ1-5, is DGGITQSPKYLFRKEGQNVTLSCEQNLNHDAMYWYRQDPGQGLRLIYYSQIVNDFQKGDIAEGYSVSREKKESFPLTVTSAQKNPTAFYLCASSRDRVYNQPQHFGDGTRLSIL.